This T cell receptor (beta chain) comes out of a study of cytomegalovirus exposure and HLA in healthy donors. Use of 60 Vbeta and 13 Jbeta primers characterized the PCR. Sequencing was performed with immunoSEQ multiplex PCR; in TCRdb, only in-frame clones are kept and a portion is missing. The table shows fewer than 200,000 clones, with about 85% occurring only once. This TCR was sampled from a man aged 30 to 45 in good health and CMV-seropositive. The sample was PBMCs.

CDR3 in amino acids: CATSPTTGGLSLYGYTF. For the CDR3, the DNA is TGTGCCACCAGCCCTACGACAGGGGGCCTTTCCCTCTATGGCTACACCTTC. This rearrangement joins TRBV15 to TRBJ1-2, with TRBD1 matching 10 bases. Germline CDR1 LNHNV, CDR2 YYDKDF (reference sequence). The ends lost 5 bases at V and 4 bases at J; junction bases unmatched: 13. The CDR3 extends over 17 amino acids.